This T cell receptor (beta chain) was recovered during a study of OX40 agonist ivuxolimab in advanced cancers. Whole-study context: The treatment was a fully human IgG2 OX40 agonist, ivuxolimab. A history of anti-PD-1, anti-PD-L1 or anti-CTLA-4 therapy was acceptable, and approximately 40% had some. Partial responses were seen in three patients, one with hepatocellular carcinoma and two with cutaneous melanoma. Whole-study results and caveats: Some nonresponders additionally presented with little normalized T-cell clonal expansion.

As regards this clone: Its antigen remains unknown.

Germline CDR1 reads SGHNT; CDR2 reads YENEEA. CDR3 length: 14 amino acids. With 1 base removed from V and 14 bases from J, the gap between germline ends came to 20 bases. TCRdb keeps only in-frame clones here, not all; method: immunoSEQ multiplex PCR. This sample carries 59,000 or so clones, 70% to 85% of them seen once, and the ten largest clones take around 3.6%. The chain links TRBV11-3 to TRBJ1-2; D possibly corresponds to TRBD1 (5 bases). The TCR originated in an adult with an advanced solid tumor such as melanoma, head and neck, liver or kidney cancer. Material: CD4+ or CD8+ T cells sorted from blood, obtained in a trial of the OX40 agonist ivuxolimab. CDR3 sequence reads: CASSLGGRTEKKTF. Written as DNA, the CDR3 is TGTGCCAGCAGCTTAGGGGGACGAACAGAAAAAAAGACCTTC.